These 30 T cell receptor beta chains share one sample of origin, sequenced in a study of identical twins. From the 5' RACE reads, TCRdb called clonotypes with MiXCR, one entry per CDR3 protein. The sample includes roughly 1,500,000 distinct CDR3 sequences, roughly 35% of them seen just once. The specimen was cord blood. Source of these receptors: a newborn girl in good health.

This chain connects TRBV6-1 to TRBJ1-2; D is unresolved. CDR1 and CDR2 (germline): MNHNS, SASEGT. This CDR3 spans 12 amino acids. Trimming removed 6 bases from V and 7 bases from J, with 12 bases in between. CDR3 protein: CASRTDWGGYTF. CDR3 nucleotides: TGTGCCAGCAGGACCGACTGGGGTGGCTACACCTTC.

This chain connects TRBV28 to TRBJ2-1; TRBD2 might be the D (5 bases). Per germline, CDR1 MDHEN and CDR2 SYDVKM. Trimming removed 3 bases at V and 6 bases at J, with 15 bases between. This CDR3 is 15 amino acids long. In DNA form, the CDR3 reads TGTGCCAGCAGTTTCCCCGGAGGTACGGGCAATGAGCAGTTCTTC. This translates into CASSFPGGTGNEQFF.

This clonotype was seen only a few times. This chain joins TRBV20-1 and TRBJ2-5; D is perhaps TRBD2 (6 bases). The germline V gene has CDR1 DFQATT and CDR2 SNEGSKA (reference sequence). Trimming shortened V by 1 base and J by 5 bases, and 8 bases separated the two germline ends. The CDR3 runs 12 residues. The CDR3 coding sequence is TGCAGTGCTAGAGTGGAGGGTGAGACCCAGTACTTC. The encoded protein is CSARVEGETQYF.

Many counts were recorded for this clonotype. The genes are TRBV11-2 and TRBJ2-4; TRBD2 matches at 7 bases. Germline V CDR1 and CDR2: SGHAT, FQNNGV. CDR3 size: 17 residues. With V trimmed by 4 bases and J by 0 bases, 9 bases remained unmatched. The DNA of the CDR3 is TGTGCCAGCAGCTCCGTATTGGGACTACTAGCCAAAAACATTCAGTACTTC. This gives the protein CASSSVLGLLAKNIQYF.

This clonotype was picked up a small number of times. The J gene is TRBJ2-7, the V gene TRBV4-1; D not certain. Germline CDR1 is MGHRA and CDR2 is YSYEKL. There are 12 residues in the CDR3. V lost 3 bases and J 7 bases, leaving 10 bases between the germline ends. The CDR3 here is CASSHHLTEQYF. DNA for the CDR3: TGCGCCAGCAGCCATCACTTGACGGAGCAGTACTTC.

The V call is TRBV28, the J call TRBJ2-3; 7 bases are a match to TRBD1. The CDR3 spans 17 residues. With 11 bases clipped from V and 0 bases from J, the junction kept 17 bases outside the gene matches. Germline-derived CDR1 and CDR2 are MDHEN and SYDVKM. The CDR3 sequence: CAGSRDRGALSTDTQYF. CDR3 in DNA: TGTGCCGGTTCCCGGGACAGAGGCGCGCTTAGCACAGATACGCAGTATTTT.

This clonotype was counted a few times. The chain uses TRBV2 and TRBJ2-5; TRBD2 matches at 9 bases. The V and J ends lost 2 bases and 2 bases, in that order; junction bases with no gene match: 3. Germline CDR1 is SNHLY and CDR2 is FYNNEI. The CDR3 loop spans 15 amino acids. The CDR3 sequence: CASSETLAGQETQYF. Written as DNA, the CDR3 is TGTGCCAGCAGTGAAACCCTAGCGGGGCAAGAGACCCAGTACTTC.

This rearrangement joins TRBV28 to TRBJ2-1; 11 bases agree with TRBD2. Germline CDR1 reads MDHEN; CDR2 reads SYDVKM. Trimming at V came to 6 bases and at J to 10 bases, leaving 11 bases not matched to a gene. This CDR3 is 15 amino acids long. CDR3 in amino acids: CASRPTSGGLYEQFF. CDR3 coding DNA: TGTGCCAGCAGGCCAACTAGCGGGGGCCTCTACGAGCAGTTCTTC.

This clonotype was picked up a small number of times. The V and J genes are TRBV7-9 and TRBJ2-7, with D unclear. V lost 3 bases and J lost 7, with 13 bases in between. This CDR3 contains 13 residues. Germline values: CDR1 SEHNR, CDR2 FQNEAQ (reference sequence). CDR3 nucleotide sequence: TGTGCCAGCAGCTTTGAGGCAGCGAGGGAGCAGTACTTC. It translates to CASSFEAAREQYF.

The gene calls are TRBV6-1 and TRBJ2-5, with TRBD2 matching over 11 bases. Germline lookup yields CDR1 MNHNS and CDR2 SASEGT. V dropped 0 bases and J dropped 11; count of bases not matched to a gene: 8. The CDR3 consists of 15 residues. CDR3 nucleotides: TGTGCCAGCAGTGAAGCCGGGACTAGCGGCAATGAGCAGTACTTC. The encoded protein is CASSEAGTSGNEQYF.

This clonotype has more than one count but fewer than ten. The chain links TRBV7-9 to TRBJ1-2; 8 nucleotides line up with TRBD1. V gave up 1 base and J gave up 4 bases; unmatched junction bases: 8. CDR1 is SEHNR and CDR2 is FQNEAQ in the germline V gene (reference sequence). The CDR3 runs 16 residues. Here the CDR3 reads CASSLVRTGSTYGYTF. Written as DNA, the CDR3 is TGTGCCAGCAGCTTAGTCCGGACAGGGAGTACCTATGGCTACACCTTC.

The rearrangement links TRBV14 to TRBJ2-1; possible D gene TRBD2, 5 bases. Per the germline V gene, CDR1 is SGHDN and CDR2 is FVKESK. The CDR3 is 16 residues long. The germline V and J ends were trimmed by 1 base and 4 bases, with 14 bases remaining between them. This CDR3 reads CASSQGTFSKYNEQFF. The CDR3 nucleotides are TGTGCCAGCAGCCAAGGGACTTTTTCAAAATACAATGAGCAGTTCTTC.

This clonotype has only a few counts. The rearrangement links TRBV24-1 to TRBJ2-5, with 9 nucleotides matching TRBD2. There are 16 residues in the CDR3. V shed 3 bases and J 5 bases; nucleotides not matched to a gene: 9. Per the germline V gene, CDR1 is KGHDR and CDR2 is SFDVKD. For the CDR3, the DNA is TGTGCCACCAGTGATAGACTAGCGGAGACTCGGGAGACCCAGTACTTC. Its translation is CATSDRLAETRETQYF.

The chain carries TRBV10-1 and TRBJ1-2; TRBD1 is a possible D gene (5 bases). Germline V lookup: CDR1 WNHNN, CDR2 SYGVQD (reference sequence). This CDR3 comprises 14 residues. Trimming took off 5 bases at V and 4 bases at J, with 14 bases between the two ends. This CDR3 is CASSFSRDVYGYTF. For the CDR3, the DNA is TGCGCCAGCAGTTTTTCCCGGGACGTCTATGGCTACACCTTC.

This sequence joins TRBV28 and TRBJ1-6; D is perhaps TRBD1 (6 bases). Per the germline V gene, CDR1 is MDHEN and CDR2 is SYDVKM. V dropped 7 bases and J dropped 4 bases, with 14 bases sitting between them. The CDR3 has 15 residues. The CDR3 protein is CASKWRGLYNSPLHF. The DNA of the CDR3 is TGTGCCAGCAAATGGAGGGGGTTGTATAATTCACCCCTCCACTTT.

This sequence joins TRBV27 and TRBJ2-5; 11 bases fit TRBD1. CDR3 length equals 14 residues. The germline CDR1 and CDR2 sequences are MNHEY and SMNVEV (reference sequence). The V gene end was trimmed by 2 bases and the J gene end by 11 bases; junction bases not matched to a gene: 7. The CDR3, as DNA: TGTGCCAGCAGTTTAGGGACAGGGGGTGGTGAGCAGTACTTC. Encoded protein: CASSLGTGGGEQYF.

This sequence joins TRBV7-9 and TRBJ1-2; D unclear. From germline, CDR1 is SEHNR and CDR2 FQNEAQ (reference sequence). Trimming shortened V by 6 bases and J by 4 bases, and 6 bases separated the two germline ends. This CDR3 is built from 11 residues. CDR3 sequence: CASSWVYGYTF. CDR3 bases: TGTGCCAGCAGTTGGGTCTATGGCTACACCTTC.

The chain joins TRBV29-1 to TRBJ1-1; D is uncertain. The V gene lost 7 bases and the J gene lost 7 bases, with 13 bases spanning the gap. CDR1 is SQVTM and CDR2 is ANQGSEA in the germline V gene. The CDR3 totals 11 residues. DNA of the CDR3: TGCAGCGGACGGAGTACTCTTGAAGCTTTCTTT. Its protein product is CSGRSTLEAFF.

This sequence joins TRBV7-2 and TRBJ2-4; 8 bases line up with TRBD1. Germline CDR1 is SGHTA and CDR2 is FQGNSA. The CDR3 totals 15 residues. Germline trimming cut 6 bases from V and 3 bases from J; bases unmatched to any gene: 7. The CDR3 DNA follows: TGTGCCAGCAGTCCAGGGGGCGCCGGCAAAAACATTCAGTACTTC. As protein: CASSPGGAGKNIQYF. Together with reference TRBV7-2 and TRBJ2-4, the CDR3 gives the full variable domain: GAGVSQSPSNKVTEKGKDVELRCDPISGHTALYWYRQSLGQGLEFLIYFQGNSAPDKSGLPSDRFSAERTGGSVSTLTIQRTQQEDSAVYLCASSPGGAGKNIQYFGAGTRLSVL.

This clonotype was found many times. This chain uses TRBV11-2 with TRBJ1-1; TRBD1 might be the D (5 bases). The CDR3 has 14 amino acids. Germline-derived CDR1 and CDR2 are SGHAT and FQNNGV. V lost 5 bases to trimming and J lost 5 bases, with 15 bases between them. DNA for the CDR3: TGTGCCAGCAGCAGTCAGGGTGTGAGGACTGAAGCTTTCTTT. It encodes CASSSQGVRTEAFF.

The CDR3 region has the DNA TGTGCCAGCAGCTTAGATCAGGGGTACCAAGAGACCCAGTACTTC. Amino acids: CASSLDQGYQETQYF. The rearrangement uses TRBV7-8 and TRBJ2-5; D may be TRBD1 (6 bases). Germline assignment: CDR1 SGHVS and CDR2 FQNEAQ. This CDR3 spans 15 amino acids. V lost 1 base to trimming and J lost 0 bases, with 9 bases between them. Looking up the rest from reference TRBV7-8 and TRBJ2-5 gives the full variable domain: GAGVSQSPRYKVAKRGQDVALRCDPISGHVSLFWYQQALGQGPEFLTYFQNEAQLDKSGLPSDRFFAERPEGSVSTLKIQRTQQEDSAVYLCASSLDQGYQETQYFGPGTRLLVL.

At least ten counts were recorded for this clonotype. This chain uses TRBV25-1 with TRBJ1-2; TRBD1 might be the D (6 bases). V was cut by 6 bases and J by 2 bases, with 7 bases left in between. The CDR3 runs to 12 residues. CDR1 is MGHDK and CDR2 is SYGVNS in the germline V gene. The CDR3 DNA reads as TGTGCCAGCAGGGACAGCAACTATGGCTACACCTTC. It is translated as CASRDSNYGYTF.

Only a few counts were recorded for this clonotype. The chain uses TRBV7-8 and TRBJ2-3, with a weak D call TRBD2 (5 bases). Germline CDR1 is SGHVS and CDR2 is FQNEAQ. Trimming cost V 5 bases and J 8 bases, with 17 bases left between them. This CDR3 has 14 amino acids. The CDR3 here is CASSPRATLGTQYF. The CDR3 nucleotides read TGTGCCAGCAGCCCACGGGCGACACTAGGTACGCAGTATTTT.

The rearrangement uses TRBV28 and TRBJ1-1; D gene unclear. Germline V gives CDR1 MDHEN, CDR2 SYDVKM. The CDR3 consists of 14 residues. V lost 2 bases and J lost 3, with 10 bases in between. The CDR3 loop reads CASSLIPGDTEAFF. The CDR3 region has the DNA TGTGCCAGCAGTTTAATCCCCGGGGACACTGAAGCTTTCTTT.

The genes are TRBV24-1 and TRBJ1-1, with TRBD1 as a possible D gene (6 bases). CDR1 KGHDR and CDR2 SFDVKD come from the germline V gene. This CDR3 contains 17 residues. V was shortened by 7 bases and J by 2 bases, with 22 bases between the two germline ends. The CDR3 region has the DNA TGTGCCACCAGGGTAGGGGGGCCTCTCAATCCCAACACTGAAGCTTTCTTT. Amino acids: CATRVGGPLNPNTEAFF.

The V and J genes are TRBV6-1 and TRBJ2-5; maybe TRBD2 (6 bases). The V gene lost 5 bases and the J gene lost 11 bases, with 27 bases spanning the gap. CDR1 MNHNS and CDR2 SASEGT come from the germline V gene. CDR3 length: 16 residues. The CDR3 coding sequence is TGTGCCAGCAGTAGAAATATCGGGAGTTGGTACAAAGAGCAGTACTTC. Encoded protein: CASSRNIGSWYKEQYF.

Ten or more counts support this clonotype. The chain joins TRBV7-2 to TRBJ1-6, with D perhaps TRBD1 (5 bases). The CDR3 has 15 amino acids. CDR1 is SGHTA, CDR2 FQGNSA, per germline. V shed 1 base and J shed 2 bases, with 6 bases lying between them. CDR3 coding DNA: TGTGCCAGCAGCTTAGGACAGACCTATAATTCACCCCTCCACTTT. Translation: CASSLGQTYNSPLHF.

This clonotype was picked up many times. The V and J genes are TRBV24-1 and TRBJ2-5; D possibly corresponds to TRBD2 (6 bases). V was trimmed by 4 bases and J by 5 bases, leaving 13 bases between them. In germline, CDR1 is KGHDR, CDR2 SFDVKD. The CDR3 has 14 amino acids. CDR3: CATSEAGAVETQYF. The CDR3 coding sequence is TGTGCCACCAGTGAAGCGGGCGCCGTGGAGACCCAGTACTTC.

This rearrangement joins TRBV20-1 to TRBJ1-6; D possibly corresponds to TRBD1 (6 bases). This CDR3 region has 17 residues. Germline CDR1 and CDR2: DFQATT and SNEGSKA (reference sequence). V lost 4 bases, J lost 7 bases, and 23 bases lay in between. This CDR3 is CSAIISARGGHNSPLHF. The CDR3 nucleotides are TGCAGTGCTATTATTTCAGCCCGGGGGGGCCACAATTCACCCCTCCACTTT.

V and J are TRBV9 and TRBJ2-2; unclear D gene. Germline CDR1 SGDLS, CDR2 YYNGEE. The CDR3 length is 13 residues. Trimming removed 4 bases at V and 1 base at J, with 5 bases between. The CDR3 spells CASSRRNTGELFF. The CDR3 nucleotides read TGTGCCAGCAGCCGACGGAACACCGGGGAGCTGTTTTTT.